Below are 26 T cell receptor beta chains sequenced from a single sample in a study of T cell responses to AZD1222 COVID-19 vaccine. The data were produced by immunoSEQ multiplex PCR, yet TCRdb's version contains in-frame clones alone and is incomplete. The sample lists approximately 90,000 clones; approximately 87% were seen once. Specimen: peripheral blood, collected on day 0 of AZD1222 vaccination. These receptors were collected from an adult in good health.

This rearrangement joins TRBV4-3 to TRBJ1-5; unclear D gene. The CDR3 covers 15 residues. V was cut by 1 base and J by 7 bases, with 14 bases left in between. The germline CDR1 and CDR2 sequences are LGHNA and YSLEER. CDR3 DNA: TGCGCCAGCAGCCAAGTCCTGCAAGGGAACCAGCCCCAGCATTTT. This codes for CASSQVLQGNQPQHF.

The chain joins TRBV18 to TRBJ1-1; D perhaps matches TRBD1 (5 bases). CDR1 and CDR2 (germline): KGHSH, LQKENI. The CDR3 loop spans 16 amino acids. V was shortened by 7 bases and J by 0 bases, with 18 bases between the two germline ends. The CDR3 coding sequence is TGTGCCAGCTTGGCTCCGGCGGGGCCCTTGAACACTGAAGCTTTCTTT. This translates into CASLAPAGPLNTEAFF.

This chain links TRBV10-2 with TRBJ2-3, with TRBD2 matching 11 bases. V dropped 4 bases and J dropped 5; count of bases not matched to a gene: 11. Germline loops: CDR1 WSHSY, CDR2 SAAADI. The CDR3 totals 17 residues. The CDR3 DNA follows: TGCGCCAGCAGTGGGGAGTTAGCGGGGGGGCTTGGAGATACGCAGTATTTT. Its protein is CASSGELAGGLGDTQYF.

The J gene is TRBJ1-2, the V gene TRBV19, with TRBD1 matching 7 bases. The V and J ends lost 3 bases and 8 bases, in that order; junction bases with no gene match: 6. This CDR3 spans 13 amino acids. Looked up from germline, CDR1 is LNHDA and CDR2 is SQIVND (reference sequence). The CDR3 sequence is CASSMGQIGGYTF. CDR3 DNA: TGTGCCAGTAGTATGGGACAGATAGGCGGCTACACCTTC. Variable domain in full (rest from reference TRBV19 and TRBJ1-2): DGGITQSPKYLFRKEGQNVTLSCEQNLNHDAMYWYRQDPGQGLRLIYYSQIVNDFQKGDIAEGYSVSREKKESFPLTVTSAQKNPTAFYLCASSMGQIGGYTFGSGTRLTVV.

The V and J genes are TRBV5-6 and TRBJ1-5, with D uncertain. The germline V gene encodes CDR1 SGHDT and CDR2 YYEEEE. This CDR3 comprises 16 residues. V shed 1 base and J shed 3 bases, with 14 bases lying between them. The CDR3 sequence is CASSLSEWGVNQPQHF. For the CDR3, the DNA is TGTGCCAGCAGCTTGTCTGAGTGGGGTGTCAATCAGCCCCAGCATTTT.

This chain uses TRBV27 with TRBJ1-2; TRBD1 agrees at 8 bases. This CDR3 region has 14 residues. CDR1 and CDR2 from the germline V gene are MNHEY and SMNVEV (reference sequence). The J segment lost 7 bases and the V segment lost 4 bases, leaving 8 bases of the junction unmatched. CDR3 nucleotides: TGTGCCAGCAGTTCGACAGGGGTGATTGGTGGCTACACCTTC. It yields the protein CASSSTGVIGGYTF.

Comment on this clone: The junction departs from germline at one end; a sequencing error may be responsible. The rearrangement links TRBV7-7 to TRBJ2-1, with a possible D match to TRBD1 (5 bases). Germline V gives CDR1 SSHAT, CDR2 FNYEAQ (reference sequence). CDR3 length equals 15 residues. CDR3 coding DNA: TGTGCTAGCAGCTTAGATGGGGCACCCTACAATGAGCAGTTCTTC. Its protein product is CASSLDGAPYNEQFF. The whole variable domain, remainder taken from reference TRBV7-7 and TRBJ2-1, is GAGVSQSPRYKVTKRGQDVTLRCDPISSHATLYWYQQALGQGPEFLTYFNYEAQPDKSGLPSDRFSAERPEGSISTLTIQRTEQRDSAMYRCASSLDGAPYNEQFFGPGTRLTVL.

The chain employs TRBV3-1 (or the pseudogene TRBV3-2) and TRBJ1-2; weak D call: TRBD1 (5 bases). Per germline, CDR1 LGHDT and CDR2 YNNKEL (reference sequence). The V end lost 0 bases, the J end lost 7 bases, and 12 bases lay between the germline ends. The CDR3 runs 14 residues. In nucleotides, the CDR3 is TGTGCCAGCAGCCAAGATGGGACGTCCGGTGGCTACACCTTC. Protein: CASSQDGTSGGYTF.

The V gene is TRBV5-1, the J gene TRBJ2-5; 7 bases line up with TRBD2. The CDR3 extends over 16 amino acids. V lost 0 bases and J lost 7; bases outside the gene matches: 12. Germline CDR1 is SGHRS and CDR2 is YFSETQ. Here the CDR3 DNA reads TGCGCCAGCAGCTTGGGTGGAGCGGGGACCTTAGGGACCCAGTACTTC. Protein: CASSLGGAGTLGTQYF.

The chain uses TRBV6-6 and TRBJ2-5, with 12 nucleotides matching TRBD2. Per germline, CDR1 MNHNY and CDR2 SVGAGI (reference sequence). This CDR3 has 15 amino acids. The junction had 7 bases not matched to a gene; V was cut back by 6 bases and J by 5 bases. CDR3 loop: CASRATSGRGETQYF. For the CDR3, the DNA is TGTGCCAGCAGAGCGACTAGCGGGAGAGGTGAGACCCAGTACTTC.

The chain uses TRBV28 and TRBJ2-1, with 8 nucleotides matching TRBD2. Germline V lookup: CDR1 MDHEN, CDR2 SYDVKM. The trim removed 3 bases at V and 9 bases at J, leaving 7 bases unmatched. The CDR3 length is 14 residues. CDR3 in DNA: TGTGCCAGCAGTTTGGGACTAGGACCTCGTGAGCAGTTCTTC. The encoded protein is CASSLGLGPREQFF.

In its sample, this clone was seen once. This chain links TRBV5-1 with TRBJ2-7; D might be TRBD2 (6 bases). The CDR3 extends over 14 amino acids. The V and J ends lost 3 bases and 4 bases respectively, with 14 bases between them. The germline CDR1 and CDR2 sequences are SGHRS and YFSETQ. CDR3 loop: CASSSSGVIYEQYF. For the CDR3, the DNA is TGCGCCAGCAGCTCCTCGGGGGTTATTTACGAGCAGTACTTC.

The V gene is TRBV19, the J gene TRBJ2-1; 9 bases agree with TRBD2. The CDR3 extends over 15 amino acids. The germline V gene encodes CDR1 LNHDA and CDR2 SQIVND (reference sequence). V lost 3 bases to trimming and J lost 7 bases; unmatched junction nucleotides: 7. CDR3 residues: CASSIPSSGSNEQFF. In nucleotides, the CDR3 is TGTGCCAGTAGTATTCCTAGTAGCGGGAGTAATGAGCAGTTCTTC.

The chain links TRBV28 to TRBJ2-2; no definite D call. The CDR3 is 15 residues long. Per the germline V gene, CDR1 is MDHEN and CDR2 is SYDVKM. Trimming took off 1 base at V and 4 bases at J, with 10 bases between the two ends. CDR3 in DNA: TGTGCCAGCAGTTTATATTGGGGTGGCACCGGGGAGCTGTTTTTT. Protein: CASSLYWGGTGELFF.

The chain links TRBV5-1 to TRBJ2-1; 10 bases are a match to TRBD1. The CDR3 covers 15 residues. From germline, CDR1 is SGHRS and CDR2 YFSETQ. The V and J ends lost 4 bases and 4 bases, in that order; junction bases with no gene match: 5. CDR3: CASSLGTGDYNEQFF. The DNA for the CDR3 is TGCGCCAGCAGCCTCGGGACAGGGGATTACAATGAGCAGTTCTTC.

The rearrangement uses TRBV10-3 and TRBJ2-1, with D possibly called TRBD1 or TRBD2 (5 bases each). Trimming pared 5 bases from V and 6 bases from J, leaving 23 bases between. CDR1 ENHRY and CDR2 SYGVKD come from the germline V gene. This CDR3 has 17 residues. In nucleotides, the CDR3 is TGTGCCATCAGTAGGTCCGCTGGGACCCCCCTCCGCAATGAGCAGTTCTTC. Amino acids: CAISRSAGTPLRNEQFF.

The J gene is TRBJ2-1, the V gene TRBV6-5; tentative D call: TRBD2 (5 bases). The CDR3 is 13 amino acids. V was shortened by 10 bases and J by 0 bases, with 10 bases between the two germline ends. Germline lookup yields CDR1 MNHEY and CDR2 SVGAGI. The CDR3 sequence: CATYGVSYNEQFF. The CDR3 DNA reads as TGTGCCACGTACGGGGTCTCCTACAATGAGCAGTTCTTC.

The chain links TRBV4-1 to TRBJ2-1; 8 nucleotides line up with TRBD1. The CDR3 spans 17 residues. V shed 2 bases, J shed 2 bases, and the junction held 8 bases outside the gene matches. CDR1 is MGHRA and CDR2 is YSYEKL in the germline V gene. The CDR3 sequence: CASSQSETGATYNEQFF. The CDR3 DNA sequence: TGCGCCAGCAGCCAATCGGAGACAGGGGCCACCTACAATGAGCAGTTCTTC.

V gene TRBV11-2 combines with J gene TRBJ2-5; the D gene is possibly TRBD1 (5 bases). The ends were cut back, 1 base at V and 4 bases at J, with 13 bases in the middle. This CDR3 has 15 amino acids. Per germline, CDR1 SGHAT and CDR2 FQNNGV. CDR3 region: CASSLVVSRVETQYF. CDR3 DNA: TGTGCCAGCAGCTTAGTGGTGTCCAGGGTAGAGACCCAGTACTTC.

The chain joins TRBV11-2 to TRBJ2-5, with D possibly being TRBD1 (5 bases). The CDR3 contains 15 residues. Germline values: CDR1 SGHAT, CDR2 FQNNGV. Trimming pared 1 base from V and 5 bases from J, leaving 14 bases between. The CDR3 nucleotides are TGTGCCAGCAGCTTAGGGCCAGGGAAAGGCGAGACCCAGTACTTC. The encoded protein is CASSLGPGKGETQYF.

The chain combines TRBV5-1 with TRBJ2-1, with 10 bases aligning to TRBD1. Trimming cost V 4 bases and J 5 bases; bases outside gene matches: 9. The CDR3 is 16 amino acids. Germline V lookup: CDR1 SGHRS, CDR2 YFSETQ. For the CDR3, the DNA is TGCGCCAGCAGCAGATCTTCGGGACAGGGGAACAATGAGCAGTTCTTC. It encodes CASSRSSGQGNNEQFF.

The chain carries TRBV19 and TRBJ2-3; 10 nucleotides line up with TRBD2. CDR1 and CDR2 (germline): LNHDA, SQIVND (reference sequence). The CDR3 is 20 amino acids. V shed 8 bases, J shed 1 base, and the junction held 21 bases outside the gene matches. As DNA, the CDR3 is TGTGCCAGTCGCGGGCTAGGGGGGTCTAGCGGGAGAGGGGGCACAGATACGCAGTATTTT. Protein sequence: CASRGLGGSSGRGGTDTQYF.

This clone was seen a single time. The rearrangement joins TRBV6-4 to TRBJ1-5; D gene uncertain. The CDR3 has 13 amino acids. The germline gives CDR1 MRHNA, CDR2 SNTAGT. Trimming left V 6 bases short and J 6 bases short, with 12 bases between. CDR3 DNA sequence: TGTGCCAGCAGCCCTACGGCGGGTCAGCCCCAGCATTTT. Amino acids: CASSPTAGQPQHF.

This sequence joins TRBV28 and TRBJ1-6; perhaps TRBD1 as D (5 bases). The CDR3 consists of 16 residues. Germline V CDR1 and CDR2: MDHEN, SYDVKM. Trimming left V 11 bases short and J 3 bases short, with 20 bases between. This CDR3 reads CAGSGSGGDYNSPLHF. The CDR3 region has the DNA TGTGCCGGGAGTGGGAGCGGAGGGGACTATAATTCACCCCTCCACTTT. Variable domain in full (rest from reference TRBV28 and TRBJ1-6): DVKVTQSSRYLVKRTGEKVFLECVQDMDHENMFWYRQDPGLGLRLIYFSYDVKMKEKGDIPEGYSVSREKKERFSLILESASTNQTSMYLCAGSGSGGDYNSPLHFGNGTRLTVT.

The V and J genes are TRBV5-1 and TRBJ1-5; D possibly corresponds to TRBD1 (5 bases). V was clipped by 7 bases and J by 2 bases, with 13 bases between them. The CDR3 consists of 14 residues. CDR1 and CDR2 (germline): SGHRS, YFSETQ. In nucleotides, the CDR3 is TGCGCCAGCGCCCCGGGGGACGGCAATCAGCCCCAGCATTTT. It yields the protein CASAPGDGNQPQHF.

On this clone: This CDR3 is also generated by other DNA sequences in the sample. V is TRBV5-1 and J is TRBJ2-3, with 8 nucleotides matching TRBD2. Trimming cost V 0 bases and J 2 bases; bases outside gene matches: 5. This CDR3 comprises 16 residues. Germline CDR1 reads SGHRS; CDR2 reads YFSETQ. The chain's CDR3 is CASSLALAGSTDTQYF. CDR3 coding DNA: TGCGCCAGCAGCTTGGCTCTAGCGGGTTCCACAGATACGCAGTATTTT.